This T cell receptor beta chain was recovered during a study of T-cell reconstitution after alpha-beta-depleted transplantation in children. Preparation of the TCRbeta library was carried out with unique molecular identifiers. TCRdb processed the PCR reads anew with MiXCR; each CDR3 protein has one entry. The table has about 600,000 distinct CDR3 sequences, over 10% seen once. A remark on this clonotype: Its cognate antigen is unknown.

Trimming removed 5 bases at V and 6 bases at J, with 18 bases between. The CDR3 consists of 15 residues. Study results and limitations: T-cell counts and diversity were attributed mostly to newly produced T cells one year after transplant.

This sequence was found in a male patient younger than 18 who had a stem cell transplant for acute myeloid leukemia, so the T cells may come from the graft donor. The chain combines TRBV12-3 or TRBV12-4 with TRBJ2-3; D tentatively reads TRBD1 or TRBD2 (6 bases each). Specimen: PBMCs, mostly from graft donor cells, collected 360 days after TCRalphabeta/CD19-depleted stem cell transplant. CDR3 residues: CASSPRGRPSDTQYF. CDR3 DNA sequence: TGTGCCAGCAGTCCGAGGGGGAGGCCCTCGGATACGCAGTATTTT.